Given below is one TCR beta chain in context. The antigen it recognizes is unknown. Per-base quality was not reported, and no clone a single base away is much larger than it. The receptor library was made with the immunoSEQ multiplex PCR assay. To provide template for TCR sequencing, every sample had RNA extracted and reverse transcribed into cDNA. First-strand cDNA was synthesized using SuperScript III with a 2:1 mix of oligo-dT and random hexamers. A synthetic immune receptor repertoire was used to measure amplification bias, and any remaining bias was corrected computationally. In the source study's methods: Raw reads were preprocessed for error removal, and CDR3 was defined according to IMGT conventions as running from the conserved cysteine to phenylalanine. To get clonality, Shannon entropy was normalized by log2 of the number of productive unique TCRs and the result was subtracted from 1. Whether each scalp clone was CD4 or CD8 was inferred by checking scalp TCRbeta sequences against the CD4 and CD8 repertoires from sorted blood. The clones in this table, taken by TCRdb from immuneACCESS, are in-frame only. Not every clone is retained; where verified, under half of the shortfall comes from an unresolved V gene, and the cause of the rest is unknown. Clone size and the V and J calls come from that table; the DNA yielded D and trimming. The sample profile shows almost 250,000 clones; under 80% of them were found once. 0.95% to 1.5% of the sample is taken by the ten largest.

This entry comes from a study of CD8+ T cells in alopecia areata (dated by TCRdb to the late 2010s). Regarding the research as a whole: Treated patients were enrolled in an open-label pilot trial of oral tofacitinib at 5 to 10 mg twice daily for moderate-to-severe alopecia areata. Tofacitinib was administered for 6 to 18 months, and 6 months of follow-up off drug were then conducted to assess delayed response and recurrence. In both human patients and the C3H/HeJ mouse model, the study applied high-throughput TCRbeta sequencing to look at T cell clonal expansion in alopecia areata. Human TCRbeta sequencing covered scalp tissue and sorted CD4+ and CD8+ peripheral blood T cells from patchy and totalis/universalis alopecia areata patients and healthy controls. Biopsies were taken from tofacitinib-treated patients at baseline and at 4 and 24 weeks of treatment, and a later scalp biopsy was taken in several of the tofacitinib-treated patients. Clonality in the scalp was compared among normal scalp (n=4), patchy alopecia areata scalp (n=8), and alopecia totalis/universalis scalp (n=8). The RNA source kit depended on sample type: the PAXgene miRNA kit for fixed scalp, the miRNeasy kit for PBMCs, and the RNeasy kit for mouse skin. TCRbeta CDR3 regions were amplified by immunoSEQ multiplex PCR with 35 Vbeta forward and 13 Jbeta reverse primers.

The time point label corresponds to: baseline before oral tofacitinib. Lesional scalp punch biopsies and peripheral blood were collected from alopecia areata patients. PBMCs were isolated by density centrifugation and stained for CD3, CD4 and CD8, and CD4+ and CD8+ T cells were sorted on a FACSAria. What the work shows at the level of the full study, not this receptor alone: Compared with mice, TCR sequences shared between patients were less clear, possibly partly because of HLA diversity across the patient population. Compared with normal scalp, lesional scalp had higher clonality and more expanded CD8+ clones, particularly in alopecia totalis/universalis, a pattern that suggests antigenic drive. Unlike mouse skin, where gammadelta T cells dominate, normal human skin contains resident alphabeta T cells that get sequenced too, which complicates analysis of the scalp TCR repertoire.

V is cut back by 1 base and J by 4 bases, with 2 bases in the junction unmatched. Taken from cysteine to phenylalanine, the CDR3 has 14 residues. The retained sequence is limited to the CDR3, 42 bases, with the frame set at the first base. CDR1 and CDR2, per the germline V gene, are SGHTA and FQGTGA. This sequence originates from a human donor with alopecia areata. The chain links TRBV7-3 with TRBJ2-3; 7 of the junction bases match TRBD2. This specimen was CD4+ T cells sorted from blood, taken at week 0. CDR3 loop: CASSLIGGSDTQYF. The base sequence is TGTGCCAGCAGCTTAATCGGGGGGTCAGATACGCAGTATTTT.